This TCR beta chain was found in a study of cytomegalovirus exposure and HLA in healthy donors (TCRdb year 2017). Study-wide context: According to an earlier analysis of several hundred of the donors, about 190 million T cells yielded over 90 million unique TCR beta sequences and approximately 300 Gb of sequence data. About 280 gigabases of sequencing data and tens of millions of unique TCR sequences made up an early release that covered roughly 670 HLA-typed donors. Among the 398 genotyped donors, about 85% belonged to the genetic ancestry cluster associated with self-reported Caucasian donors. The aim of the study was to test whether cataloging public T cell receptors could identify signatures of past pathogen exposure. The T cell repertoires of 670 or so subjects were profiled by immunosequencing and related to cytomegalovirus serostatus. A separate validation cohort of over 95 different subjects was used in addition to the roughly 700-subject first cohort. The study combined high-throughput TCR immunosequencing, statistical association of individual TCRs with disease status, and machine learning to predict cytomegalovirus infection status. A later analysis re-analyzed previously published TCR beta repertoires from approximately 700 donors and added high-resolution HLA genotyping to study TCR occurrence patterns. The later analysis used no new phenotypic data to find candidate immune exposures, relying instead on TCR beta sequences and their occurrence across donors. To decide whether each TCR beta V gene segment behaved as functional or pseudogenic, an earlier analysis of some 580 of the donors relied on high-throughput TCR beta sequencing. Donor age, sex, ethnicity and CMV serostatus were collected together with the repertoire data. A later genetic analysis used genome-wide SNP genotypes for about three fifths of the 666 donors, treating that subset as a discovery cohort. Every discovery cohort repertoire had been produced on one sequencing platform. Both class I and class II loci were covered by HLA typing, at four-digit resolution. The number of typed donors differed by locus: about 620-630 for A, B, C, DRB1 and DQB1; approximately 530 for DQA1; 606 for DPA1; and around 490 for DPB1. Five DR-DQ haplotypes were handled as single units for association and clustering, since linkage in the cohort was strong. Across around 400 genotyped donors of the cohort, an average of roughly 250,000 unique TCR beta nucleotide sequences per donor were sequenced, and about a sixth of those sequences were non-productive.

On this clone itself: Its antigen target is currently unknown. The record has no base qualities; no much larger clone is one base away.

CDR1 is given as MNHEY and CDR2 as SMNVEV, both from the germline V gene (reference sequence). V was cut back by 6 bases and J by 5 bases, leaving a gap of 10 bases between them. The CDR3, from cysteine to phenylalanine, totals 13 residues. The CDR3 DNA has 39 bases and is translated from base 1. In total, over 600 healthy bone marrow donors made up the cohort. At the time of sampling, every cohort member was nominally healthy, though immune exposures that went unrecorded were likely present. The donor tested CMV seronegative, placing the donor among the 350 or so seronegative members of the cohort. A peripheral blood sample was provided by each donor, and peripheral blood mononuclear cells were used for TCR beta sequencing. Genomic DNA was extracted from the blood cell samples with the Qiagen DNeasy Blood Extraction Kit. Overall study results and their limits: In vitro tests confirmed that three of the cytomegalovirus-associated TCR beta chains recognize cytomegalovirus antigens. Because counts were too low, about 17 rarely observed V segments, including chromosome 9 orphons, were excluded from the earlier analysis of about 500 of the donors. In a later genetic analysis, a missense DCLRE1C variant was associated with V-gene and J-gene trimming of TCR beta chains, and the association was replicated in an independent cohort. When HLA alleles, especially DR and DQ, strongly co-occurred, attributing TCR associations to individual alleles was difficult. Most TCR sequences were seen in very few donors, while some public TCRs were found in many individuals. At a false discovery rate of 0.05, a later analysis linked fewer than 20,000 TCR beta sequences to specific HLA alleles. The only immune exposure information available for the cohort was CMV serostatus. A cluster of highly shared sequence variants was judged likely to be a technical artifact of the sequencing pipeline. The presence/absence analyses assumed that sequencing depth was roughly uniform across donors, and that assumption may not be true. A later genetic analysis reported fewer N-insertions in productive TCRs among donors in an Asian-associated ancestry cluster than the roughly 670-donor mean. Cytomegalovirus status was reported to be diagnosed by the classifier with high specificity and sensitivity in both the original and validation cohorts. A later analysis reported that several top co-occurrence clusters appeared linked to parvovirus B19, influenza, CMV and Epstein-Barr virus. A later analysis found that most CMV-associated TCR beta chains appeared HLA-restricted, with HLA associations seemingly driven largely by CMV exposure. Some IMGT-functional V segments, including TRBV6-2 and TRBV6-3, could not be told apart with the 87-base-pair reads, so those segments were excluded. In this cohort, only TCR beta chains were sequenced, and detectable features were limited by the absence of alpha or paired-chain data. According to a later analysis, TCR association rates differed among HLA loci, with DRB1 alleles showing the most associated TCRs and HLA-C alleles showing the fewest. It was suggested by the authors that the approach could potentially be generalized to other disease states and immunological phenotypes. A further reported finding was that TCR beta sequences accurately predicted the HLA-A and HLA-B alleles for most subjects in the first cohort. A later analysis found that HLA-associated TCR beta chains were more clonally expanded and had lower generation probabilities than equally common non-associated chains. Linkage disequilibrium might explain the correlated functional status among segregating V segments, but an unknown experimental factor could not be excluded. Broadly in line with IMGT annotations, most TCR beta V segments showed up in productive rearrangements about 87% or about 30% of the time in an earlier analysis of around 600 of the donors. The study listed 164 TCR beta chains as associated with cytomegalovirus. HLA typing was unavailable for some donors at each locus, so association tests used only the typed subset.

Library preparation used the immunoSEQ multiplex PCR assay. A mixture of 60 forward primers for TCR Vbeta segments and 13 reverse primers for TCR Jbeta segments was used in the multiplex PCR. Amplification of the CDR3 region of rearranged TCR beta genes was performed with a multiplex PCR assay on genomic DNA. On the Illumina HiSeq System, the amplified TCR beta libraries were sequenced as 87-base-pair reads. The original methods were these. A later analysis tallied 75 million to 95 million unique TCR beta chains across the approximately 670 repertoires, and around 10 million of those chains were shared by two or more donors. A nearest-neighbor algorithm error-corrected the raw reads and collapsed the reads into unique sequences, merging closely related sequences to remove PCR and sequencing errors. To assign V, D and J gene segments, CDR3 sequences were aligned to IMGT reference sequences. For a sequence to be retained, a match of at least six nucleotides to both a V gene segment and a J gene segment was required. A rearrangement was called productive if the CDR3 had no stop codons and remained in frame with V and J, and every other rearrangement was called non-productive. Following IMGT convention, CDR3 was defined as the stretch from the second conserved V-encoded cysteine up to the conserved J-encoded phenylalanine. The earlier analysis of about 530 of the donors excluded any sequence lacking an unambiguous match to a single V gene segment. In an earlier analysis of approximately 590 of the donors, a V segment was called functional when productive rearrangements were above 56.7%, and segregating when the standard deviation between donors exceeded 5%. A statistical classification framework was developed to diagnose cytomegalovirus status using the catalog of TCR beta chain sequences. V and J gene assignment, in a later analysis, came from comparing TCR nucleotide sequences with IMGT/GENE-DB human TR gene sequences. A later analysis assigned CDR3 sequences and most-parsimonious VDJ recombination scenarios with the TCRdist pipeline. In a later analysis, every TCR beta chain was defined by the combination of its CDR3 amino acid sequence and its V-gene family, and reads without a unique V-gene family were dropped. In a later analysis, nearly 600 highly shared, low-generation-probability nucleotide sequences were removed to address suspected cross-contamination and a sequencing artifact. In a later analysis, a clonal expansion index was calculated for each public chain from normalized within-repertoire ranks of inferred template counts. A later analysis computed generation probabilities with a VDJ recombination model fitted to out-of-frame rearrangements, and checked the results against IGoR. In a later analysis, TCR-TCR, TCR-HLA and TCR-CMV co-occurrence was scored with hypergeometric tests, and a repertoire-size bias correction was applied to TCR pairs. To estimate false discovery rates, a later analysis permuted the HLA or CMV assignments 20 times. A later analysis grouped co-occurring TCRs with DBSCAN, adding TCRdist sequence similarity when clustering within HLA-allele-positive subsets. Co-occurrence clustering excluded repertoires with fewer than 30,000 or more than 120,000 public chains, plus five with anomalous nucleotide sharing. In TCRdb, the immuneACCESS table is reduced to in-frame sequences with V and J assigned. These tables do not hold every clone; where another copy was compared, an unresolved V gene accounts for under half, and the others remain unexplained. The DNA was the basis for D and trimming; V, J and clone size are from that table. This sample lists around 110,000 clones; roughly two thirds were detected once. The top ten clones comprise 2% to 2.5% of the sample.

The sequencing sample was made of PBMCs. The sequence links TRBV27 to TRBJ1-4; the D gene is possibly TRBD1, with 5 bases matching. The clonotype comes from a woman in her 30s in good health and CMV-seronegative. The CDR3 here reads CASRDMGNEKLFF. The nucleotide sequence is TGTGCCAGCAGGGACATGGGGAATGAAAAACTGTTTTTT.